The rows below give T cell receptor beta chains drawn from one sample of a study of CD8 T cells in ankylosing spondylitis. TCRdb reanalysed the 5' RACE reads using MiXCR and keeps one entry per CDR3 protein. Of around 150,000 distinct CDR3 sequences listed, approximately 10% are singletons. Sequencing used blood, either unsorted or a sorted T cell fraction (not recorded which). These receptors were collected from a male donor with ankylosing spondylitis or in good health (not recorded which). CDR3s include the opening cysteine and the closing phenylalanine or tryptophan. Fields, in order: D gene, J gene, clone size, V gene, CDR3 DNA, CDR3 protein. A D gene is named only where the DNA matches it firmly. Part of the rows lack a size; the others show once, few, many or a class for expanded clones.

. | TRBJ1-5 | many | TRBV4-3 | TGCGCCAGCAGCCCCACCCTGGGTTTTGGTCAGCCCCAGCATTTT | CASSPTLGFGQPQHF
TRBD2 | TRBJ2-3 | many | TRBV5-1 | TGCGCCAGCAGCTCAGCGGGAGAAGGAATGAATACGCAGTATTTT | CASSSAGEGMNTQYF
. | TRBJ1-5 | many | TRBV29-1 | TGCAGCGTCTCGGACGGAAAGAATCAGCCCCAGCATTTT | CSVSDGKNQPQHF
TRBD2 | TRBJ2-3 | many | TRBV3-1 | TGTGCCAGCAGCCAAGATCCTAGCGGGAGCACAGATACGCAGTATTTT | CASSQDPSGSTDTQYF
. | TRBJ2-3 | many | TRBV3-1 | TGCGCCAGCAGCCAAGGAGATACGCAGTATTTT | CASSQGDTQYF
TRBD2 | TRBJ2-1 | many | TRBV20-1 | TGCAGTGCTACCCCTAGCGGGAGGAATGAGCAGTTCTTC | CSATPSGRNEQFF
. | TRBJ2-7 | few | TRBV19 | TGTGCCAGTAGTATAGGGCAGATCTCCTACGAGCAGTACTTC | CASSIGQISYEQYF
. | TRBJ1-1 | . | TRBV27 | TGTGCCAGCAGTGGACTCCGGGGGAACACTGAAGCTTTCTTT | CASSGLRGNTEAFF
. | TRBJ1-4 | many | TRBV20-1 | TGCAGTGCTCCGGGACACCTTAATGAAAAACTGTTTTTT | CSAPGHLNEKLFF
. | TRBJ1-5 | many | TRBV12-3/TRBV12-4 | TGTGCCAGCAGTCCCAGTGGCCAGGGAGAACAGCCCCAGCATTTT | CASSPSGQGEQPQHF
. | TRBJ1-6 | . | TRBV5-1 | TGCGCCAGCAGCTTGATAGGGCGAGATTCACCCCTCCACTTT | CASSLIGRDSPLHF
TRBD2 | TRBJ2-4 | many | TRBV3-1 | TGTGCCAGCAGTCGGCGGGGGGGTGCTAATAACATTCAGTACTTC | CASSRRGGANNIQYF
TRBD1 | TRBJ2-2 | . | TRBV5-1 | TGCGCCAGCAGCCGGGACAGGGGCACGAACACCGGGGAGCTGTTTTTT | CASSRDRGTNTGELFF
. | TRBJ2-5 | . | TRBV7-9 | TGTGCCAGCAGCTTAGCAGGTGCCGGGGAGACCCAGTACTTC | CASSLAGAGETQYF
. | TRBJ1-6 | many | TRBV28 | TGTGCCAGCAAAGGTCGCCTAATTCGCTTT | CASKGRLIRF
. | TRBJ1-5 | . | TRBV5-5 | TGTGCCAGCAGCTCGGACGGATTTGGGCCCCAGCATTTT | CASSSDGFGPQHF
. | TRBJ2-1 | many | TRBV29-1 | TGCAGCGCAGACAGGAGCTCCTACAATGAGCAGTTCTTC | CSADRSSYNEQFF
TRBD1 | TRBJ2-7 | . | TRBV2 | TGTGCCAGCGACAGGGGCGGCTACGAGCAGTACTTC | CASDRGGYEQYF
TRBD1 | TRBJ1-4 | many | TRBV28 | TGTGCCAGCGGTCGCGACAGGGTAGGCGAAAAACTGTTTTTT | CASGRDRVGEKLFF
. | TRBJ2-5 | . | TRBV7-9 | TGTGCCAGCAGCTTAGTGCGGGGTTTCCAAGAGACCCAGTACTTC | CASSLVRGFQETQYF
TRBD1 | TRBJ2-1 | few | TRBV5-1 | TGCGCCAGCAGCCTAGGACAGGGCGTAGGAGATGAGCAGTTCTTC | CASSLGQGVGDEQFF
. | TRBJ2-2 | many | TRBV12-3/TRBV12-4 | TGTGCCAGCAGTTCCCGGGGACAAATCATAACCGGGGAGCTGTTTTTT | CASSSRGQIITGELFF
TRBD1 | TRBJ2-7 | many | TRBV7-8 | TGTGCCAGCAGCCCGCGTCGCGGACAGGTGGCCTACGAGCAGTACTTC | CASSPRRGQVAYEQYF
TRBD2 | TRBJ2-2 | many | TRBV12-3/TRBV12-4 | TGTGCCAGCAGTCCCAGCGGGATAACCGGGGAGCTGTTTTTT | CASSPSGITGELFF
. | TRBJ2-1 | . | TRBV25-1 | TGTGCCAGCAGTGAATCGAATAATGAGCAGTTCTTC | CASSESNNEQFF
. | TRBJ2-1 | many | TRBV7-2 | TGTGCCAGCAGCCCGCGGATGGGCAATGAGCAGTTCTTC | CASSPRMGNEQFF
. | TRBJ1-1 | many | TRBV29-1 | TGCAGCGTTGAAACCTCCAGGGGCTCTTGGGGGAACACTGAAGCTTTCTTT | CSVETSRGSWGNTEAFF
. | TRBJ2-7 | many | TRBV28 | TGTGCCAGCAGACCCCCTGGACAGCTCTACGAGCAGTACTTC | CASRPPGQLYEQYF
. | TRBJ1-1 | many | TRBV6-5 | TGTGCCAGCAGTTACTCGGGAAGCTACCGGAACACTGAAGCTTTCTTT | CASSYSGSYRNTEAFF
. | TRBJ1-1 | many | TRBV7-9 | TGTGCCAGCAGCTTTGAAGGACAGTTTGAAGCTTTCTTT | CASSFEGQFEAFF
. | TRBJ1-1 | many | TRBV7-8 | TGTGCCAGCAGCGCGGCTCCAGGGGTTCAGGTCACTGAAGCTTTCTTT | CASSAAPGVQVTEAFF
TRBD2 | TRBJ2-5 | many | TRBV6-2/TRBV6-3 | TGTGCCAGCAGTTCCCCGGGACTAGCGTCGAGCGTCGCGTACCAAGAGACCCAGTACTTC | CASSSPGLASSVAYQETQYF
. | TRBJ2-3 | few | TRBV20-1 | TGCAGTGCTACGGACAGCACAGATACGCAGTATTTT | CSATDSTDTQYF